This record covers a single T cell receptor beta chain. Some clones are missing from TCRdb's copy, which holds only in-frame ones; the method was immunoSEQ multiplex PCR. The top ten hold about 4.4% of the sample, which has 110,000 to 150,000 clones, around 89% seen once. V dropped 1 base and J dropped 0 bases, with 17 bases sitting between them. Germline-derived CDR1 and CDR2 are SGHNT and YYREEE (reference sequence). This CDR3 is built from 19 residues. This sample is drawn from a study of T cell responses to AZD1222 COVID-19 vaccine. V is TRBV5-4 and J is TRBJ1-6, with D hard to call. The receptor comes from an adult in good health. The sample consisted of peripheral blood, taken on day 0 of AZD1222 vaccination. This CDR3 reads CASSLLSQIPSSYNSPLHF. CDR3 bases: TGTGCCAGCAGCTTGCTCTCACAGATTCCGAGCTCCTATAATTCACCCCTCCACTTT.